This T cell receptor (beta chain) emerged from a study of post-analysis software for immune sequencing data (dated by TCRdb to the mid-2010s). General notes on the study: The recorded disease courses included relapsing-remitting, secondary progressive and progressive-relapsing multiple sclerosis, and some patients had no subtype annotation. Patient repertoires were compared against roughly 10 previously published healthy control repertoires from donors aged 6 to 25 years. A subset of samples was prepared in parallel using single-end sample barcoding, then pooled and co-amplified after Illumina adapter ligation. On the study overall, not on this receptor specifically: Multiple sclerosis patients had significantly lower normalized Chao1 diversity than controls, a result that suggests substantial peripheral T-cell clonal expansion. The control group was slightly older than the multiple sclerosis patient group. Strong co-clustering of samples prepared in the same batch was shown by direct clustering with F measure, prompting a batch-effect correction.

The library was built by means of PCR. TCRdb names Illumina HiSeq 2500 as the instrument used. To reduce PCR and sequencing biases, unique molecular identifiers were incorporated into the TCR beta cDNA libraries. Approximately 500,000 cDNA molecules were obtained for every 1 to 10 million input T cells, so each molecule roughly corresponded to one T cell. The same protocol used for the earlier healthy control dataset was applied to prepare and sequence the patient libraries. Samples belonging to the same batch were prepared together, multiplexed and sequenced on a shared HiSeq lane. The original methods were these. MIGEC handled the raw barcoded reads, throwing out single-read molecular identifier groups before consensus assembly and CDR3 extraction. VDJtools was used for post-analysis of the clonotype tables, with diversity normalized by down-sampling every dataset to the smallest sample size. Repertoire overlap clustering matched CDR3 amino acid but not nucleotide sequences to correct batch-related cross-sample contamination. TCRdb reprocessing: public reads trimmed at Q25 with fastp, clones called with MiXCR, in-frame beta chains kept. Every CDR3 protein is listed once, alongside the most common genes and DNA of its rows. Clone size and V and J calls follow TCRdb, not the original study. This sample comprises under 900,000 distinct CDR3 sequences, around 50% of them detected only once. The top ten hold 4.6% of the sample.

Only a few counts were recorded for this clonotype. Its antigen specificity is not known. Qualities for individual bases were not recorded, and no much larger clone is one base off. TCR beta repertoires were profiled from peripheral blood of approximately 13 young patients with multiple sclerosis to demonstrate the VDJtools post-analysis software. Multiple sclerosis patients were children and adolescents aged roughly 6 to 17 years. Sequenced: blood. The sequence was obtained from a girl aged 5 to 17 with multiple sclerosis.

The DNA reads as follows: TGTGCCAGCAGCTTCAGGGAGGACGATGGCTACACCTTC. This encodes CASSFREDDGYTF. The receptor chain draws on TRBV7-9 and TRBJ1-2; a tentative D call is TRBD1 (5 bases match). There are 13 amino acids in the CDR3, from cysteine to phenylalanine inclusive. Of all the DNA, just the CDR3 is kept, 39 bases in frame from base 1. The germline V gene (reference sequence) supplies CDR1 SEHNR and CDR2 FQNEAQ. V lost 3 bases and J lost 6 bases; the stretch between them is 11 bases long.